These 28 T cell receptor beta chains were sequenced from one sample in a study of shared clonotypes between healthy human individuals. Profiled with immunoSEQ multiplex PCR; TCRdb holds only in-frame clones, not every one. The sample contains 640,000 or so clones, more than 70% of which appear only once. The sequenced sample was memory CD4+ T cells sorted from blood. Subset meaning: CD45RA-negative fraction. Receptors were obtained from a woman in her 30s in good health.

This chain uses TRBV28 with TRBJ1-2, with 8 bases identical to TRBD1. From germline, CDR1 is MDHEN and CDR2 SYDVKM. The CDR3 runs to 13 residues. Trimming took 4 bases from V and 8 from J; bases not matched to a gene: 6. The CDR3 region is CASSSDRVGGYTF. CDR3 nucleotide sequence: TGTGCCAGCAGTTCGGACAGGGTCGGCGGCTACACCTTC.

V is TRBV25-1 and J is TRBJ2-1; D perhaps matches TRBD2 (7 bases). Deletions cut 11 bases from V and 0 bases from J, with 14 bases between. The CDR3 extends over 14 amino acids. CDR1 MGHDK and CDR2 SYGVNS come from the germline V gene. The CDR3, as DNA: TGTGCCTTAGGAGGGGGGGGCTCCTACAATGAGCAGTTCTTC. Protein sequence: CALGGGGSYNEQFF. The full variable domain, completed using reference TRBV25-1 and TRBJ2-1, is EADIYQTPRYLVIGTGKKITLECSQTMGHDKMYWYQQDPGMELHLIHYSYGVNSTEKGDLSSESTVSRIRTEHFPLTLESARPSHTSQYLCALGGGGSYNEQFFGPGTRLTVL.

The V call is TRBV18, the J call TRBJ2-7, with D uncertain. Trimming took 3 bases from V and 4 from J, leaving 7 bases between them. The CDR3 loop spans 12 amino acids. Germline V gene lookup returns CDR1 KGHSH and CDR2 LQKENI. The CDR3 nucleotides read TGTGCCAGCTCACCGGCCGGATACGAGCAGTACTTC. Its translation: CASSPAGYEQYF.

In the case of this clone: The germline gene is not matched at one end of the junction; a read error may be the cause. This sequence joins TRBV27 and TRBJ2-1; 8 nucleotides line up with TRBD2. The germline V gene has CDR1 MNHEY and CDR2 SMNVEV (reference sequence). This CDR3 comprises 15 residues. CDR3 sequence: CASSSRLAPYNGQFF. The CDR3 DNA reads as TGTGCCAGCAGTTCCCGACTAGCGCCCTACAATGGGCAGTTCTTC.

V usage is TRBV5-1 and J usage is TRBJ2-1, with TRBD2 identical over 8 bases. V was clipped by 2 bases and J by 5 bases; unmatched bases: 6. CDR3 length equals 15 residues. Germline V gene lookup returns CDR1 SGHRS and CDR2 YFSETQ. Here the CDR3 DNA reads TGCGCCAGCAGCTTCGGAGGAGCGGGAGACAATGAGCAGTTCTTC. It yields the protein CASSFGGAGDNEQFF.

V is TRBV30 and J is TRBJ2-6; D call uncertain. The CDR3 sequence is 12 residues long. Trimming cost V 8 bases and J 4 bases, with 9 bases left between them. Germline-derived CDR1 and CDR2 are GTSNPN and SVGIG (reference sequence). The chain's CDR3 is CAPERGANVLTF. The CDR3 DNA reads TGTGCCCCAGAAAGGGGGGCCAACGTCCTGACTTTC. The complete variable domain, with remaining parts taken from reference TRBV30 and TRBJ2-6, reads SQTIHQWPATLVQPVGSPLSLECTVEGTSNPNLYWYRQAAGRGLQLLFYSVGIGQISSEVPQNLSASRPQDRQFILSSKKLLLSDSGFYLCAPERGANVLTFGAGSRLTVL.

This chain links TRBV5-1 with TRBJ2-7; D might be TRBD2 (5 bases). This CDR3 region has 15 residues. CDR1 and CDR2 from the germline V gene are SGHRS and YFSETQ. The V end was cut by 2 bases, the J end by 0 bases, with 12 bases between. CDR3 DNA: TGCGCCAGCAGCTTCGTGAGCGGCGGCTCCTACGAGCAGTACTTC. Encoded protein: CASSFVSGGSYEQYF.

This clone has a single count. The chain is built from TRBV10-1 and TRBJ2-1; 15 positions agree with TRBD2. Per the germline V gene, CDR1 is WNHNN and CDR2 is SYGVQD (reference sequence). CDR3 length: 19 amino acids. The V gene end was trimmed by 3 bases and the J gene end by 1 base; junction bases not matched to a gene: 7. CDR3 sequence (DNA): TGCGCCAGCAGTGACTCCCCGGGACTAGCGGGGGGTTCCTACAATGAGCAGTTCTTC. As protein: CASSDSPGLAGGSYNEQFF.

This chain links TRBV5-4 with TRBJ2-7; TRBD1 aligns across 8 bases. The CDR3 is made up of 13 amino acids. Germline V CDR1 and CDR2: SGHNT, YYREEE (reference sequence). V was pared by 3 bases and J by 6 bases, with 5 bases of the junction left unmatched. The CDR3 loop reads CASSYDRGSEQYF. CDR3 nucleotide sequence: TGTGCCAGCAGCTACGACAGGGGTTCCGAGCAGTACTTC.

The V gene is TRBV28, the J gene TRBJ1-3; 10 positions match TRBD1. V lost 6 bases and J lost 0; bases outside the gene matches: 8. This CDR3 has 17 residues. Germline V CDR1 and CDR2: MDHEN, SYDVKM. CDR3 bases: TGTGCCAGCAGCGCCGGGACAGGGGTTTTCTCTGGAAACACCATATATTTT. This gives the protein CASSAGTGVFSGNTIYF.

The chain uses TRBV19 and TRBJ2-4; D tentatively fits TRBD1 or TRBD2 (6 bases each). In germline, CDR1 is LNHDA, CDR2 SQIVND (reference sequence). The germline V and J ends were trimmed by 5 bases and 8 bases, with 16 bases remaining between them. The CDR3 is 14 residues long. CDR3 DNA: TGTGCCAGTAGTGTACAGGGCTCGGGAGACATTCAGTACTTC. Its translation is CASSVQGSGDIQYF.

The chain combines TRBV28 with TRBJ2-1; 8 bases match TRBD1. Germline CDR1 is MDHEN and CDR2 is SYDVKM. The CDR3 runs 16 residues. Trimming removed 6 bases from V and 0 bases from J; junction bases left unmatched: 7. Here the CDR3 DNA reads TGTGCCAGCAGCTTGGGCACAGGGGGCTCCTACAATGAGCAGTTCTTC. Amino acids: CASSLGTGGSYNEQFF.

CDR3 sequence: CASSLQRDTTGELFF. Here the CDR3 DNA reads TGTGCCAGCAGCTTGCAGCGGGACACCACCGGGGAGCTGTTTTTT. V usage is TRBV5-5 and J usage is TRBJ2-2; D is possibly TRBD2 (7 bases). V was trimmed by 1 base and J by 4 bases, leaving 11 bases between them. Germline CDR1 SGHKS, CDR2 YYEKEE (reference sequence). The CDR3 covers 15 residues. The complete variable domain, with remaining parts taken from reference TRBV5-5 and TRBJ2-2, reads DAGVTQSPTHLIKTRGQQVTLRCSPISGHKSVSWYQQVLGQGPQFIFQYYEKEERGRGNFPDRFSARQFPNYSSELNVNALLLGDSALYLCASSLQRDTTGELFFGEGSRLTVL.

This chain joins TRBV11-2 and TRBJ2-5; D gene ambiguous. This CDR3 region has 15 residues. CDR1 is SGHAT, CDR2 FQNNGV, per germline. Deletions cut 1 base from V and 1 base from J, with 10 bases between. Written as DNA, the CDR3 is TGTGCCAGCAGCTTAGTCGGGTCGGCCCAAGAGACCCAGTACTTC. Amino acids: CASSLVGSAQETQYF.

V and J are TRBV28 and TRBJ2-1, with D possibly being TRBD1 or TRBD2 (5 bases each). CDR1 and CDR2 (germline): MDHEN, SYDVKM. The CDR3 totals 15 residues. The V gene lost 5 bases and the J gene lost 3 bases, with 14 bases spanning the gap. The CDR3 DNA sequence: TGTGCCAGCAGTCCCAACCGGGGCCACTACAATGAGCAGTTCTTC. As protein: CASSPNRGHYNEQFF.

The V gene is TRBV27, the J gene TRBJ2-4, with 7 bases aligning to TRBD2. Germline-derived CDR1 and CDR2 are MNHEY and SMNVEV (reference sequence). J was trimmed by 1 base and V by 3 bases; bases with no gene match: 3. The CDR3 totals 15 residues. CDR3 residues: CASSFGRGAKNIQYF. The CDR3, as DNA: TGTGCCAGCAGTTTTGGGCGGGGGGCCAAAAACATTCAGTACTTC.

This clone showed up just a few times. CDR3 DNA: TGCGCCAGCAGCCATGTAGGGTCAGATACGCAGTATTTT. Translation: CASSHVGSDTQYF. The rearrangement links TRBV4-1 to TRBJ2-3; D gene ambiguous. The CDR3 sequence is 13 residues long. Germline lookup yields CDR1 MGHRA and CDR2 YSYEKL. Deletions cut 3 bases from V and 4 bases from J, with 8 bases between.

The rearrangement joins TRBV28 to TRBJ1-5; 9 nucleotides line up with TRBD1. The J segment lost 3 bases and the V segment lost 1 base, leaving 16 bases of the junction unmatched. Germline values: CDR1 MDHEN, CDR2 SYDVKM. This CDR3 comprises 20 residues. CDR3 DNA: TGTGCCAGCAGTTTATTCCTACTACCTAAGCGGGACAGGGACAATCAGCCCCAGCATTTT. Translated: CASSLFLLPKRDRDNQPQHF.

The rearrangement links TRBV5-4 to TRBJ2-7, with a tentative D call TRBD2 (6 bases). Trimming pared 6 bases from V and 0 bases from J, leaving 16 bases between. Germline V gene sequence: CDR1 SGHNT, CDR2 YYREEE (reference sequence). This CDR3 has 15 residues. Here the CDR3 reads CASKKGRDVSYEQYF. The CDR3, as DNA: TGTGCCAGCAAGAAGGGGCGGGACGTCTCCTACGAGCAGTACTTC.

CDR3 amino acids: CAMTVLGTGGSGANVLTF. CDR3 DNA sequence: TGCGCCATGACCGTCTTGGGGACAGGGGGTTCTGGGGCCAACGTCCTGACTTTC. This chain joins TRBV5-1 and TRBJ2-6, with 11 nucleotides matching TRBD1. Germline CDR1 is SGHRS and CDR2 is YFSETQ. The CDR3 length is 18 residues. The junction had 12 bases not matched to a gene; V was cut back by 9 bases and J by 1 base.

CDR3 in amino acids: CASLRSSGTGDTQYF. The CDR3 DNA is TGTGCCAGTCTCAGGTCTAGCGGGACGGGAGATACGCAGTATTTT. The chain joins TRBV28 to TRBJ2-3; 9 bases align to TRBD2. The germline V gene encodes CDR1 MDHEN and CDR2 SYDVKM. The CDR3 has 15 residues. The J segment lost 5 bases and the V segment lost 9 bases, leaving 12 bases of the junction unmatched.

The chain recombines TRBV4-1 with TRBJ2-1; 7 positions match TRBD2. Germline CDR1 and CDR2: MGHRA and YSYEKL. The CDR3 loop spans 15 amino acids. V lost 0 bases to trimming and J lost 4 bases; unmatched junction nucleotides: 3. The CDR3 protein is CASSQDWGGYNEQFF. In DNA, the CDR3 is TGCGCCAGCAGCCAAGACTGGGGGGGTTACAATGAGCAGTTCTTC.

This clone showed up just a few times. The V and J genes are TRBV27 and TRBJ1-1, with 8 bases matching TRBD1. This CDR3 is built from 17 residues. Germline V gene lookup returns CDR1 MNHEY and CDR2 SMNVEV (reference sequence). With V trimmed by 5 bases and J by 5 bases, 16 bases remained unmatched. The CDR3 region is CASSKWTGFRSKTEAFF. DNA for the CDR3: TGTGCCAGCAGTAAATGGACAGGGTTCAGGAGTAAGACTGAAGCTTTCTTT.

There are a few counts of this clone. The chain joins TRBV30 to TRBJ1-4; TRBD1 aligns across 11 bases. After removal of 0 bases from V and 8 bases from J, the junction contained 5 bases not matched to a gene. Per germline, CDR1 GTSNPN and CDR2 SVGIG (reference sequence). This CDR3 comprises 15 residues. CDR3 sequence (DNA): TGTGCCTGGAGTGTACTAGGACAGGGGGCCGAAAAACTGTTTTTT. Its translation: CAWSVLGQGAEKLFF.

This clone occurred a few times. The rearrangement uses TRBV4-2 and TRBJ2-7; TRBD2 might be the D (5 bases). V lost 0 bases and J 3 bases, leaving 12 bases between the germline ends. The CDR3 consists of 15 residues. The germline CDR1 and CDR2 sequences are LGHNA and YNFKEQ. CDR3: CASSQDPSGNYEQYF. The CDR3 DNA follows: TGTGCCAGCAGCCAAGATCCGAGCGGCAACTACGAGCAGTACTTC.

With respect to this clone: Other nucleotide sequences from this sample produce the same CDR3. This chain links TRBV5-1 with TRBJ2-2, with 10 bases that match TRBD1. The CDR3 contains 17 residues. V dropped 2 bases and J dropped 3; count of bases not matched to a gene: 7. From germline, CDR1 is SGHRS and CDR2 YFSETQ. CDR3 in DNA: TGCGCCAGCAGCTTAGACCCCGGGACAGGGGACACCGGGGAGCTGTTTTTT. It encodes CASSLDPGTGDTGELFF.

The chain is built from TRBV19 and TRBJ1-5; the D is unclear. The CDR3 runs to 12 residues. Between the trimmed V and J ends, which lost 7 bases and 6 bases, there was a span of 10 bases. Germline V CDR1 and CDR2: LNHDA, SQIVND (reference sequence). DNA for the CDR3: TGTGCCAGTACCGAGGTGGGTCAGCCCCAGCATTTT. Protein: CASTEVGQPQHF.

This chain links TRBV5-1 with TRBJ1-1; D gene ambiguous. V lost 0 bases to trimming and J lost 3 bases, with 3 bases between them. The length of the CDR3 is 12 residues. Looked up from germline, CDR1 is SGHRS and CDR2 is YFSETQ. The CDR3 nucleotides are TGCGCCAGCAGCTTGGAACACACTGAAGCTTTCTTT. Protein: CASSLEHTEAFF. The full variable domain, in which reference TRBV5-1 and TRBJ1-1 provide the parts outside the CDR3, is KAGVTQTPRYLIKTRGQQVTLSCSPISGHRSVSWYQQTPGQGLQFLFEYFSETQRNKGNFPGRFSGRQFSNSRSEMNVSTLELGDSALYLCASSLEHTEAFFGQGTRLTVV.